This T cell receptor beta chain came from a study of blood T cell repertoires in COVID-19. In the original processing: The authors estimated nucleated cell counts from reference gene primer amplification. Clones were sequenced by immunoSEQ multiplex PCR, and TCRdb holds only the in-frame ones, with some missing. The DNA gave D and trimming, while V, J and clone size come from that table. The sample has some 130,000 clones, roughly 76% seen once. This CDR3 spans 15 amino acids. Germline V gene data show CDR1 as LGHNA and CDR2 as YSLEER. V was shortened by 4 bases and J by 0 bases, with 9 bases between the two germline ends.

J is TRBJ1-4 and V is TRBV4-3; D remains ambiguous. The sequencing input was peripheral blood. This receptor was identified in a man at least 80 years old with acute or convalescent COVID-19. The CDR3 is CASSLLGATNEKLFF. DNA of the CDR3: TGCGCCAGCAGCCTCCTCGGGGCAACTAATGAAAAACTGTTTTTT.